The clone carrying this T cell receptor (beta chain) was seen only a few times. The antigen is unknown. This entry belongs to a study of T-cell reconstitution after alpha-beta-depleted transplantation in children. Researchers prepared the TCRbeta library using unique molecular identifiers, the study reports. Each CDR3 protein is one row after TCRdb ran MiXCR on the PCR reads. This sample carries around 94,000 distinct CDR3 sequences, 7.5% to 9% of them seen once, and the ten largest clones take about 15%. Broader study findings: Where some patients showed high TCRbeta diversity at day 60, it came from recipient T cells and thymic progenitors that had survived. Several hundred rapidly expanded clones from non-depleted graft cells reportedly supplied alpha-beta T cells about two months post-transplant. When one year had passed after transplant, most T-cell counts and diversity came from newly produced T cells.

The TCR sequence derives from a boy between 2 and 10 years old with acute lymphoblastic leukemia, due to receive a stem cell transplant. This sample comprised PBMCs, obtained before TCRalphabeta/CD19-depleted stem cell transplant.

The CDR3 here is CASSLQPNQPQHF. The CDR3 coding sequence is TGTGCCAGCAGCCTACAACCCAATCAGCCCCAGCATTTT. V usage is TRBV5-6 and J usage is TRBJ1-5; D is unclear. The V and J ends lost 4 bases and 3 bases respectively, with 8 bases between them. Germline V CDR1 and CDR2: SGHDT, YYEEEE. The CDR3 runs to 13 residues.